This record looks at one T cell receptor beta chain sequence and its context. These data are taken from a study of blood T cell repertoires in COVID-19. Study details: COVID-19 samples from acute and convalescent phases originated in the United States, Italy and Spain. PBMCs, B-cell-depleted T cells, or T cells were the source of the cDNA or gDNA that made up the material.

The germline V and J ends were trimmed by 6 bases and 3 bases, with 11 bases remaining between them. The CDR3 contains 13 residues. Germline V gene data show CDR1 as ENHRY and CDR2 as SYGVKD. Original analysis: How many nucleated cells were present was estimated from reference gene primer amplification. TCRdb's table, derived via immunoSEQ multiplex PCR, lists solely in-frame clones and lacks some. That table furnishes V, J and clone size, whereas the DNA furnished D and trimming. The sample lists 120,000 to 150,000 clones, 85% to 90% occurring once. This receptor was obtained from a woman aged 55-69 years with active COVID-19. The J gene is TRBJ1-2, the V gene TRBV10-3; D unclear. The source material was peripheral blood. Here the CDR3 reads CAISQVGDYGYTF. Written as DNA, the CDR3 is TGTGCCATCAGCCAAGTCGGGGACTATGGCTACACCTTC.